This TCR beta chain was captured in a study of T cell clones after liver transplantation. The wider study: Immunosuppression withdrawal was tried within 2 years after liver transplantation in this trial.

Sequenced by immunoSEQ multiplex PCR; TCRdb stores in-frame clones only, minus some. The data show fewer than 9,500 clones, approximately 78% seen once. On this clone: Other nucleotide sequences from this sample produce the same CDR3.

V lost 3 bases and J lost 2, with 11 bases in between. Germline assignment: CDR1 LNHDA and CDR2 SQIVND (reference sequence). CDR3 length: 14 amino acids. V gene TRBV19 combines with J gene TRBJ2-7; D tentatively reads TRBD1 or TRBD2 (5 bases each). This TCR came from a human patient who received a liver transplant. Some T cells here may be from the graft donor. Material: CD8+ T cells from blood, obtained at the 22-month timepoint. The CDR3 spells CASSIAQGAYEQYF. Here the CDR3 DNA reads TGTGCCAGTAGTATTGCCCAGGGAGCCTACGAGCAGTACTTC.